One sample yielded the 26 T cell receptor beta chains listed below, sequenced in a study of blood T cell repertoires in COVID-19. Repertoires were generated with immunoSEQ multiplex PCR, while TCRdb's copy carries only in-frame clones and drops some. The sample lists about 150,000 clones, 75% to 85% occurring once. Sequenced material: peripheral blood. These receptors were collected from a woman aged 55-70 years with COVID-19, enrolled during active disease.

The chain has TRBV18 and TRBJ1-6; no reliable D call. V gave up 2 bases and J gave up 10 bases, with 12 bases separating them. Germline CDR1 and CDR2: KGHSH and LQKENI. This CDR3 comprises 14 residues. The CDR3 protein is CASSPGSRESPLHF. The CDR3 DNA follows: TGTGCCAGCTCACCAGGGTCTCGGGAATCACCCCTCCACTTT.

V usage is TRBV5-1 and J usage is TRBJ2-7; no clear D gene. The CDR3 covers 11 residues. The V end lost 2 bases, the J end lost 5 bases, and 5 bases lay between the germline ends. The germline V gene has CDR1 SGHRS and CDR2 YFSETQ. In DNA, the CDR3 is TGCGCCAGCAGCTTTGAGGACGAGCAGTACTTC. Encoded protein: CASSFEDEQYF.

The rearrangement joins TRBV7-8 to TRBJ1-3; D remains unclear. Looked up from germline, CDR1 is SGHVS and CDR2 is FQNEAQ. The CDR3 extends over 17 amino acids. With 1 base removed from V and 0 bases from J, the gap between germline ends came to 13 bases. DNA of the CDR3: TGTGCCAGCAGCTTAGTGGGCAGCCTTTACTCTGGAAACACCATATATTTT. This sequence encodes CASSLVGSLYSGNTIYF.

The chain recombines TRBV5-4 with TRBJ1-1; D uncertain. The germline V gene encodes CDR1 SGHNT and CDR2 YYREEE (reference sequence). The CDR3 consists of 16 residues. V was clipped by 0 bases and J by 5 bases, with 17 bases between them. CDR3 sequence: CASSLGSRGDGTEAFF. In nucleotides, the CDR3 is TGTGCCAGCAGCTTGGGAAGTCGGGGAGATGGGACTGAAGCTTTCTTT.

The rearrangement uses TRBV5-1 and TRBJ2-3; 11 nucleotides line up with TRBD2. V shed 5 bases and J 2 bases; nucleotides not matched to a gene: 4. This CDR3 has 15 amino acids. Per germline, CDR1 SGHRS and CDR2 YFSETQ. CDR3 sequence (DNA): TGCGCCAGCAGAGGGACTAGCGGTCTCACAGATACGCAGTATTTT. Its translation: CASRGTSGLTDTQYF.

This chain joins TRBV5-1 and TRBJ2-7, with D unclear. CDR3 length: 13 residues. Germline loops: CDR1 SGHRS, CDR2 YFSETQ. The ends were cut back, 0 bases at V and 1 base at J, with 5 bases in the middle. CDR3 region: CASSLAPSYEQYV. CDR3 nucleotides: TGCGCCAGCAGCTTGGCCCCGTCCTACGAGCAGTACGTC.

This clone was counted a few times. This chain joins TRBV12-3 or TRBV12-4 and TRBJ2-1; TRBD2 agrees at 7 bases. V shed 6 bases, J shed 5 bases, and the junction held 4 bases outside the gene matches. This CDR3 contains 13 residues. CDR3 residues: CASRGGPNNEQFF. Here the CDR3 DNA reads TGTGCCAGCAGGGGAGGGCCCAACAATGAGCAGTTCTTC.

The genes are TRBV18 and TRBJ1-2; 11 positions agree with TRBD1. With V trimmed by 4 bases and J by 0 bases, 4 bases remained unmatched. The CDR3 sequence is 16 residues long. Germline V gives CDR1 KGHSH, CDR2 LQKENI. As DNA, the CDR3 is TGTGCCAGCTCACTCGGACAGGGGGCAGCTAACTATGGCTACACCTTC. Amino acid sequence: CASSLGQGAANYGYTF.

CDR3 residues: CASTWTLSYNEQFF. The CDR3 DNA reads TGCGCCAGCACCTGGACTCTCTCCTACAATGAGCAGTTCTTC. The rearrangement links TRBV5-1 to TRBJ2-1; D may be TRBD2 (5 bases). The CDR3 loop spans 14 amino acids. The V and J ends lost 6 bases and 0 bases respectively, with 10 bases between them. Germline V gene sequence: CDR1 SGHRS, CDR2 YFSETQ.

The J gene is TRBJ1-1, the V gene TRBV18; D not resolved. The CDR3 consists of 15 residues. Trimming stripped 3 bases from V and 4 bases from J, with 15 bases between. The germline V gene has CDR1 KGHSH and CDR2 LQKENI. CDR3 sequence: CASSPPGGGSTEAFF. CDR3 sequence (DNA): TGTGCCAGCTCACCCCCGGGAGGAGGGAGCACTGAAGCTTTCTTT.

CDR3 protein: CASSETGNEQFF. DNA for the CDR3: TGTGCCAGCAGTGAGACGGGGAATGAGCAGTTCTTC. The rearrangement uses TRBV2 and TRBJ2-1; weak D call: TRBD2 (5 bases). The V gene's germline CDR1 is SNHLY and CDR2 FYNNEI. With 3 bases removed from V and 7 bases from J, the gap between germline ends came to 7 bases. CDR3 length: 12 amino acids.

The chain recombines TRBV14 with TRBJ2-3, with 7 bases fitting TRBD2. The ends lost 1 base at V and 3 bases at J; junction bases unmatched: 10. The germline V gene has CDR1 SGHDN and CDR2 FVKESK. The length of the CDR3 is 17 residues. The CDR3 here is CASSQALGGSSTDTQYF. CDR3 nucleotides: TGTGCCAGCAGCCAAGCCCTTGGCGGGAGTTCGACAGATACGCAGTATTTT.

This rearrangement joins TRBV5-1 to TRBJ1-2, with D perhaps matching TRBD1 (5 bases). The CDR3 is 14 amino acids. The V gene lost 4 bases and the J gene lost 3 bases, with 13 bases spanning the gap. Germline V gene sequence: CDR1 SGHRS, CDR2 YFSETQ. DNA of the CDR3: TGCGCCAGCAGCCTTACTCCGGGGGACTATGGCTACACCTTC. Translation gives CASSLTPGDYGYTF.

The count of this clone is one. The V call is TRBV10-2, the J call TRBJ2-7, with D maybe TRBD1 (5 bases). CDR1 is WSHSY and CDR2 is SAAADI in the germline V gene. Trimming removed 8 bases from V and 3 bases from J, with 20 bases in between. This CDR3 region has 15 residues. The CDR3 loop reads CASLLGPPKFYEQYF. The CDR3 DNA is TGCGCCAGCCTATTGGGGCCACCGAAGTTCTACGAGCAGTACTTC.

The DNA of the CDR3 is TGTGCCAGCAGCTTGGAAGCGACCCCGCCAAGTACAGATACGCAGTATTTT. It is translated as CASSLEATPPSTDTQYF. The chain links TRBV5-4 to TRBJ2-3; D uncertain. From germline, CDR1 is SGHNT and CDR2 YYREEE (reference sequence). Trimming cost V 0 bases and J 3 bases, with 17 bases left between them. The CDR3 totals 17 residues.

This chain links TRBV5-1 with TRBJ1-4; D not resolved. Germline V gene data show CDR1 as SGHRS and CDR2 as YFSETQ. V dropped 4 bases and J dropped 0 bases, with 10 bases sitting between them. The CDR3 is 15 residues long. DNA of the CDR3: TGCGCCAGCAGCAAGGACGGGACAACTAATGAAAAACTGTTTTTT. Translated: CASSKDGTTNEKLFF. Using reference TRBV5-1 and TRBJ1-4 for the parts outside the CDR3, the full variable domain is KAGVTQTPRYLIKTRGQQVTLSCSPISGHRSVSWYQQTPGQGLQFLFEYFSETQRNKGNFPGRFSGRQFSNSRSEMNVSTLELGDSALYLCASSKDGTTNEKLFFGSGTQLSVL.

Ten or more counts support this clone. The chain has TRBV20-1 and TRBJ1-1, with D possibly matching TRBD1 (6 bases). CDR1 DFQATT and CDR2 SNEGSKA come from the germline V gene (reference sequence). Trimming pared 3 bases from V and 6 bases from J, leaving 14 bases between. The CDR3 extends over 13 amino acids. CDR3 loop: CSASSGGAAEAFF. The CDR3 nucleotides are TGCAGTGCTAGTTCTGGGGGGGCGGCTGAAGCTTTCTTT.

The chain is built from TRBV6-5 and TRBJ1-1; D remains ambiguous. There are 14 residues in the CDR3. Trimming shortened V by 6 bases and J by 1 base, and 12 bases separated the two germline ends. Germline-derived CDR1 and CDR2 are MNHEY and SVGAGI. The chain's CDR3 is CASSRGNTNTEAFF. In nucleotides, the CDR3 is TGTGCCAGCAGCCGGGGAAATACGAACACTGAAGCTTTCTTT.

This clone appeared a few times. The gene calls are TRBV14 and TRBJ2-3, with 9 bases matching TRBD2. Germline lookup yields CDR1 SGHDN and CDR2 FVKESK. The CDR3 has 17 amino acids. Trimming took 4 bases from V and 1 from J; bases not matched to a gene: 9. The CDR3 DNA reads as TGTGCCAGCAGCCCACGGCAGCGGGAGGAACGCACAGATACGCAGTATTTT. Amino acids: CASSPRQREERTDTQYF.

The CDR3 DNA sequence: TGTGCCAGCAGCCAAGCCGGCGGGGGTGGCGAGCAGTACGTC. It codes for CASSQAGGGGEQYV. The rearrangement uses TRBV3-1 (or the pseudogene TRBV3-2) and TRBJ2-7; 7 bases align to TRBD2. Trimming cost V 1 base and J 6 bases; bases outside gene matches: 6. The CDR3 length is 14 residues. CDR1 LGHDT and CDR2 YNNKEL come from the germline V gene (reference sequence).

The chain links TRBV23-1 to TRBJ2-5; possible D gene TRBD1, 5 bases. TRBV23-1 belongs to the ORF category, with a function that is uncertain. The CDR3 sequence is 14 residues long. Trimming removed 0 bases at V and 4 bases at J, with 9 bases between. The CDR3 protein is CASSQSRGAETQYF. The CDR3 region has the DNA TGCGCCAGCAGTCAATCAAGGGGCGCAGAGACCCAGTACTTC.

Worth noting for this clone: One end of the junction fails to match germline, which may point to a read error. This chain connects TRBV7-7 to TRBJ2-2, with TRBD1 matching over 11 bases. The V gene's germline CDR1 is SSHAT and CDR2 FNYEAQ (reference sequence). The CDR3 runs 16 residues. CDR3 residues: CASSRGTGGDTGELFF. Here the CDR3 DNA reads TGTGCTAGCAGCCGAGGGACAGGGGGGGACACCGGGGAGCTGTTTTTT.

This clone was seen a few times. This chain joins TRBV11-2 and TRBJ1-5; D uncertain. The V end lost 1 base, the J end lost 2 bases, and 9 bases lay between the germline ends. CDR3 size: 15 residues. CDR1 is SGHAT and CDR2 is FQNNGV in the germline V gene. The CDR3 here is CASSLGLGRNQPQHF. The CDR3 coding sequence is TGTGCCAGCAGCTTAGGGCTGGGCCGCAATCAGCCCCAGCATTTT.

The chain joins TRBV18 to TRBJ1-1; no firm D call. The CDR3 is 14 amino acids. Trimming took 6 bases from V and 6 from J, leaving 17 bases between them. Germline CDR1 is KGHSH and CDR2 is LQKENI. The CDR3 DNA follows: TGTGCCAGCTCCCGGCAGAGAGGGCAGGCTGAAGCTTTCTTT. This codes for CASSRQRGQAEAFF.

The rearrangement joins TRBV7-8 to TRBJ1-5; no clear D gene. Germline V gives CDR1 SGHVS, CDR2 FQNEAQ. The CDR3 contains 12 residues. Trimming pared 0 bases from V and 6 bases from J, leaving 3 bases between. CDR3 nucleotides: TGTGCCAGCAGCTTAGCACTTCAGCCCCAGCATTTT. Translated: CASSLALQPQHF.

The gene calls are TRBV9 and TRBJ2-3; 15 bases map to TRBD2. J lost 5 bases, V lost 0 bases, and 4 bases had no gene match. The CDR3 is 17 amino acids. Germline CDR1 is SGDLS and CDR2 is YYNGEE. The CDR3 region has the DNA TGTGCCAGCAGCGTAGGAGGACTAGCGGGAGGGTTAGATACGCAGTATTTT. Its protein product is CASSVGGLAGGLDTQYF.